The clone carrying this T cell receptor (beta chain) was seen repeatedly, ten times or more. The antigen is unknown. The germline V gene encodes CDR1 WSHSY and CDR2 SAAADI. This CDR3 spans 15 amino acids. Trimming removed 0 bases at V and 3 bases at J, with 12 bases between. Relying on iRepertoire HTBI primers and Arm-PCR of CDR3 regions, the team built TCR beta libraries. TCRdb reanalysed the multiplex PCR reads using MiXCR and keeps one entry per CDR3 protein. Among a few hundred thousand distinct CDR3 sequences, roughly 18% were seen once, and the ten largest hold 12% to 15%. The time point denotes: newly diagnosed GD, antithyroid drugs for less than 3 months. Extracted RNA from PBMCs served as the source of the TCR library. The data belong to a study of regulatory T cells in long-lasting Graves disease. General observations from the study: Accuracy may have suffered from the small sample size. Examination was confined to peripheral blood, excluding thyroid tissue.

These same records also appear under a second study, on T cells in Graves' hyperthyroidism and ophthalmopathy. This second report adds: It was considered stable Graves' hyperthyroidism when ophthalmopathy did not progress within 18 months. The HTBI primer set drove a first-round RT-PCR of the TCR CDR3.

This specimen was peripheral blood mononuclear cells (PBMCs), taken at new diagnosis, from a patient treated with antithyroid drugs. This TCR came from a woman in her 30s with Graves disease. The chain couples TRBV10-2 to TRBJ2-7; D is ambiguous. Here the CDR3 DNA reads TGCGCCAGCAGTGAGTCGGGCGTCTGGGGCTACGAGCAGTACTTC. Protein: CASSESGVWGYEQYF.